These T cell receptor beta chains were read from a single sample in a study of T-cell reconstitution after alpha-beta-depleted transplantation in children. From the PCR reads, TCRdb called clonotypes with MiXCR, one entry per CDR3 protein. The sample includes over 550,000 distinct CDR3 sequences, 8% to 11% of them seen just once. Sequencing used PBMCs from the stem cell graft donor, obtained from the stem cell graft. These receptors came from a human donor who donated a stem cell graft to a child with acute myeloid leukemia. The CDR3 runs from the conserved cysteine through the conserved F or W. Fields, in order: clone size, V gene, J gene, D gene, CDR3 DNA, CDR3 protein. The D gene is left open where the match is weak. Rows give clone size only sometimes, using once, few, many, or a class for an expanded clone.

many	TRBV20-1	TRBJ2-7	TRBD2	TGCAGTGCGCCGACTAGCGGGGGGGCGGTGGAGCAGTACTTC	CSAPTSGGAVEQYF
few	TRBV20-1	TRBJ2-7	TRBD1	TGCAGTGCTAGAGTACAGGGGGTTTTGTACGAGCAGTACTTC	CSARVQGVLYEQYF
many	TRBV7-3	TRBJ2-2	.	TGTGCCAGCAGCTTAACGCCCACTAGCATCGGGGAGCTGTTTTTT	CASSLTPTSIGELFF
few	TRBV28	TRBJ2-3	TRBD2	TGTGCCAGCAGTCCCGCTGGGCGGGGGACAGATACGCAGTATTTT	CASSPAGRGTDTQYF
.	TRBV20-1	TRBJ2-7	TRBD1	TGCAGTGCTAGAGACTCGACAGGGACACTTTACGAGCAGTACTTC	CSARDSTGTLYEQYF
few	TRBV4-1	TRBJ2-3	.	TGCGCCAGCAGCCAAGATCCCGCACAGATAACGCAGTATTTT	CASSQDPAQITQYF
many	TRBV20-1	TRBJ1-1	.	TGCAGTGCTAGAGGGGGGAACACTGAAGCTTTCTTT	CSARGGNTEAFF
.	TRBV7-8	TRBJ2-1	.	TGTGCCAGCGCTCCTCGGGGGCTTGGTTATGGTGAGCAGTTCTTC	CASAPRGLGYGEQFF
many	TRBV10-3	TRBJ2-1	TRBD1	TGTGCCATGGGACAGGGGGCCTACAATGAGCAGTTCTTC	CAMGQGAYNEQFF
many	TRBV20-1	TRBJ1-5	.	TGCAGTGCTAAAGGGAAGGGCAATCAGCCCCAGCATTTT	CSAKGKGNQPQHF
many	TRBV25-1	TRBJ2-2	TRBD2	TGTGCCAGCAGTGACCCTAGCGGGAGGAACACCGGGGAGCTGTTTTTT	CASSDPSGRNTGELFF
many	TRBV5-1	TRBJ2-2	.	TGCGCCAGCAGCCCCGGGTCTAACACCGGGGAGCTGTTTTTT	CASSPGSNTGELFF
few	TRBV7-2	TRBJ2-7	TRBD2	TGTGCCAGCAGCTTAGAAGGACTAGCGGGGCCCGAGCAGTACTTC	CASSLEGLAGPEQYF
many	TRBV29-1	TRBJ2-7	.	TGCAGCGCGTGCACAGACGCCTACGAGCAGTACTTC	CSACTDAYEQYF
few	TRBV25-1	TRBJ2-1	.	TGTGCCAGCCTTTCCGGACTACCACCCTACAATGAGCAGTTCTTC	CASLSGLPPYNEQFF
few	TRBV9	TRBJ1-3	.	TGTGCCAGCAGCGTAGGGCAGGGTAACACCATATATTTT	CASSVGQGNTIYF
many	TRBV20-1	TRBJ2-7	.	TGCAGTGCGCCAACAGATAGGTACGAGCAGTACTTC	CSAPTDRYEQYF
many	TRBV5-1	TRBJ2-1	TRBD2	TGCGCCAGCAGCTTGCTAGCGGTCTTTGAAGATGAGCAGTTCTTC	CASSLLAVFEDEQFF
.	TRBV5-8	TRBJ2-3	TRBD1	TGTGCCAGCACCACATTCAGGACAGGGGTATACGCAGATACGCAGTATTTT	CASTTFRTGVYADTQYF
few	TRBV20-1	TRBJ2-3	TRBD2	TGCAGTGAACTAGCGGGAGTAGGGGGAGATACGCAGTATTTT	CSELAGVGGDTQYF
.	TRBV21-1	TRBJ1-1	.	TGTGCCAGCAGGATCTGGCAGGGGGCGCCCACTGAAGCTTTCTTT	CASRIWQGAPTEAFF
.	TRBV7-8	TRBJ2-1	TRBD2	TGTGCCAGCAGCACCCTGACGGGAGGGCCCGATGAGCAGTTCTTC	CASSTLTGGPDEQFF
.	TRBV29-1	TRBJ2-1	TRBD2	TGCAGCGTCCCCATAGCGGGATTGGGCAATGAGCAGTTCTTC	CSVPIAGLGNEQFF
many	TRBV6-1	TRBJ2-7	.	TGTGCCAGCAGTGCTGTCTACGAGCAGTACTTC	CASSAVYEQYF
.	TRBV28	TRBJ1-3	TRBD1	TGTGCCAGCATGGGACAGGGTCCGATGGGGTCCTCTGGAAACACCATATATTTT	CASMGQGPMGSSGNTIYF
.	TRBV12-3/TRBV12-4	TRBJ1-5	.	TGTGCCAGCAGTTTATGGAACAGGTTCAATCAGCCCCAGCATTTT	CASSLWNRFNQPQHF
.	TRBV19	TRBJ2-7	.	TGTGCCAGTAGTAGAGGGGAGGCCCACGAGCAGTACTTC	CASSRGEAHEQYF
.	TRBV4-2	TRBJ1-5	.	TGTGCCAGCAGCCAAGATGTCAATCAGCCCCAGCATTTT	CASSQDVNQPQHF
.	TRBV19	TRBJ1-1	.	TGTGCCAGTAGAGGCCGGAACACTGAAGCTTTCTTT	CASRGRNTEAFF
few	TRBV2	TRBJ2-1	TRBD2	TGTGCCAGCAGGGGACTAACAGCGAGCTCCTACAATGAGCAGTTCTTC	CASRGLTASSYNEQFF
few	TRBV10-3	TRBJ2-7	.	TGTGCCATCAGTGAGTCGGGGGGCGGGAACGAGCAGTACTTC	CAISESGGGNEQYF
.	TRBV29-1	TRBJ2-1	TRBD1	TGCAGCGCGGGGAAGACAGGGAACGAGCAGTTCTTC	CSAGKTGNEQFF
.	TRBV4-3	TRBJ1-1	TRBD1	TGCGCCAGCAGATCGGACAGGGGCATGAACACTGAAGCTTTCTTT	CASRSDRGMNTEAFF
.	TRBV29-1	TRBJ2-7	.	TGCAGCGTTGTTCGACTAGTTGGCGAGCAGTACTTC	CSVVRLVGEQYF
few	TRBV12-3/TRBV12-4	TRBJ2-3	TRBD1	TGTGCCAGCAGTTGGGACAGGGTCGGGGATACGCAGTATTTT	CASSWDRVGDTQYF
many	TRBV7-8	TRBJ1-1	.	TGTGCCAGCAGCTTACTCCCGAACACTGAAGCTTTCTTT	CASSLLPNTEAFF
many	TRBV7-2	TRBJ1-1	.	TGTGCCAGCAGCGACTCCCAACGATTTGTTCCCGAAGCTTTCTTT	CASSDSQRFVPEAFF
.	TRBV6-1	TRBJ1-6	.	TGTGCCAGCAGGGAAGTAAGCCCGTCACCCCTCCACTTT	CASREVSPSPLHF
.	TRBV2	TRBJ2-1	TRBD2	TGTGCCAGCAGTTACACGGGACTAGCGGGAGTGGGGCCCTACAATGAGCAGTTCTTC	CASSYTGLAGVGPYNEQFF
few	TRBV5-1	TRBJ2-6	.	TGCGCCAGCAGCTTCGGCGGCAGCTCTGGGGCCAACGTCCTGACTTTC	CASSFGGSSGANVLTF
few	TRBV7-9	TRBJ1-4	.	TGTGCCAGCAGCTTAAGTGGGAATGGGGAAAAACTGTTTTTT	CASSLSGNGEKLFF
.	TRBV6-1	TRBJ2-2	TRBD2	TGTGCCAGCACCCCGAAGCTAGCGGGTACCGGGGAGCTGTTTTTT	CASTPKLAGTGELFF
.	TRBV20-1	TRBJ1-5	.	TGCAGTGCTAGTCTGGGGAATCAGCCCCAGCATTTT	CSASLGNQPQHF
few	TRBV12-3/TRBV12-4	TRBJ2-7	.	TGTGCCAGCAGAGCCCGGGCCGACATCTCCTACGAGCAGTACTTC	CASRARADISYEQYF
.	TRBV7-3	TRBJ2-2	.	TGTGCCAGCAGCGGGGTCGCGTCGAACACCGGGGAGCTGTTTTTT	CASSGVASNTGELFF
.	TRBV19	TRBJ2-3	.	TGTGCCAGTAGTATATGGGGGAGAGGGGCAGATACGCAGTATTTT	CASSIWGRGADTQYF
many	TRBV6-5	TRBJ1-2	.	TGTGCCAGCAGTTACTCGGGGGGGAGCTATGGCTACACCTTC	CASSYSGGSYGYTF
once	TRBV7-9	TRBJ2-2	TRBD1	TGTGCCAGCAGCTTAGGACGACAGGGGATCAACGGGGAGCTGTTTTTT	CASSLGRQGINGELFF
.	TRBV30	TRBJ2-1	.	TGTGCCTGGATGGGGAGCTCCTACAATGAGCAGTTCTTC	CAWMGSSYNEQFF
few	TRBV7-8	TRBJ2-3	.	TGTGCCAGCAGCTTAACGTGGGAGGGCACAGATACGCAGTATTTT	CASSLTWEGTDTQYF
.	TRBV18	TRBJ2-7	.	TGTGCCAGCTCACCAGGTAGATTTAACGAGCAGTACTTC	CASSPGRFNEQYF
few	TRBV12-3/TRBV12-4	TRBJ1-1	.	TGTGCCAGCAGTGTCTTCGGGCCTGAAGCTTTCTTT	CASSVFGPEAFF
many	TRBV29-1	TRBJ2-2	.	TGCAGCGTTGACCGGGAATCCGGGGAGCTGTTTTTT	CSVDRESGELFF
few	TRBV27	TRBJ1-1	.	TGTGCCAGCAGTATGAGGGGAGGTGAAGCTTTCTTT	CASSMRGGEAFF
.	TRBV11-3	TRBJ2-5	.	TGTGCCAGCAGCTTACCCGGGACAAAAGAGACCCAGTACTTC	CASSLPGTKETQYF
few	TRBV6-5	TRBJ1-1	.	TGTGCCAGCAGTTATGTTCAGGGAGGCACTGAAGCTTTCTTT	CASSYVQGGTEAFF